The 20 T cell receptor beta chains presented below share a single source sample, sequenced in a study of neoadjuvant nivolumab and ipilimumab in lung cancer. Assay used: immunoSEQ multiplex PCR; TCRdb lists only in-frame clones, some missing. Of 30,000 or so clones listed, roughly 90% are singletons. The sample here was peripheral blood, taken after neoadjuvant nivolumab, alone or with ipilimumab, at or shortly before surgery. Receptors were obtained from an adult with non-small cell lung cancer.

The count of this clone is one. The CDR3 loop reads CSVGQTRTWASYEQYF. CDR3 DNA: TGCAGCGTTGGACAAACAAGGACCTGGGCGTCCTACGAGCAGTACTTC. The chain is built from TRBV29-1 and TRBJ2-7; D gene unclear. V lost 4 bases to trimming and J lost 1 base, with 20 bases between them. Germline CDR1 reads SQVTM; CDR2 reads ANQGSEA. This CDR3 comprises 16 residues.

The chain combines TRBV15 with TRBJ1-5; no definite D call. Germline loops: CDR1 LNHNV, CDR2 YYDKDF (reference sequence). There are 12 residues in the CDR3. Trimming took 5 bases from V and 7 from J, leaving 9 bases between them. The CDR3 protein is CATSFQEQPQHF. The CDR3 DNA follows: TGTGCCACCAGCTTTCAAGAACAGCCCCAGCATTTT.

The gene calls are TRBV19 and TRBJ1-2; 7 nucleotides line up with TRBD1. With 6 bases clipped from V and 8 bases from J, the junction kept 9 bases outside the gene matches. Germline loops: CDR1 LNHDA, CDR2 SQIVND (reference sequence). This CDR3 is built from 13 residues. This CDR3 is CASSTQGNRGYTF. In DNA form, the CDR3 reads TGTGCCAGTAGCACACAGGGGAATAGAGGCTACACCTTC.

This clone has a single count. This rearrangement joins TRBV29-1 to TRBJ2-4, with D tentatively TRBD1 (5 bases). V was clipped by 1 base and J by 2 bases, with 6 bases between them. Germline CDR1 reads SQVTM; CDR2 reads ANQGSEA. The CDR3 extends over 13 amino acids. CDR3 DNA: TGCAGCGTTGAAGGGGGCACCAAAAACATTCAGTACTTC. Protein: CSVEGGTKNIQYF.

This chain joins TRBV6-4 and TRBJ1-1; D is uncertain. V dropped 2 bases and J dropped 5 bases, with 12 bases sitting between them. Germline V gene data show CDR1 as MRHNA and CDR2 as SNTAGT. The length of the CDR3 is 14 residues. CDR3 region: CASSDLRGRTEAFF. In DNA, the CDR3 is TGTGCCAGCAGTGACCTACGAGGGAGGACTGAAGCTTTCTTT.

The genes are TRBV5-1 and TRBJ2-2; 11 nucleotides align to TRBD2. Germline CDR1 and CDR2: SGHRS and YFSETQ. The junction had 9 bases not matched to a gene; V was cut back by 4 bases and J by 7 bases. This CDR3 spans 16 amino acids. CDR3 in amino acids: CASSLSSGRTGGELFF. The CDR3 DNA is TGCGCCAGCAGCCTTTCTAGCGGGAGGACGGGCGGGGAGCTGTTTTTT.

This chain links TRBV27 with TRBJ2-1; TRBD2 matches at 9 bases. The CDR3 is 16 amino acids. J gave up 9 bases and V 5 bases, and 14 bases lay outside the gene matches. The germline gives CDR1 MNHEY, CDR2 SMNVEV (reference sequence). In nucleotides, the CDR3 is TGTGCCAGCAGTCTAACCCTAGCGGGGCCTGTGGGTGAGCAGTTCTTC. Amino acids: CASSLTLAGPVGEQFF.

The gene calls are TRBV4-1 and TRBJ2-7; D unresolved. V was pared by 1 base and J by 0 bases, with 10 bases between. Germline assignment: CDR1 MGHRA and CDR2 YSYEKL. The CDR3 is 15 amino acids. DNA for the CDR3: TGCGCCAGCAGCCAAGTCTGGCTTAGCTCCTACGAGCAGTACTTC. Its protein is CASSQVWLSSYEQYF.

J is TRBJ2-5 and V is TRBV15; 8 bases line up with TRBD1. This CDR3 comprises 14 residues. Per germline, CDR1 LNHNV and CDR2 YYDKDF (reference sequence). V lost 3 bases, J lost 5 bases, and 5 bases stayed unmatched. CDR3 nucleotides: TGTGCCACCAGCAGGGACAGGGTCCTCGAGACCCAGTACTTC. The encoded protein is CATSRDRVLETQYF.

V and J are TRBV6-5 and TRBJ1-1; tentatively, D is TRBD1 (5 bases). Germline V CDR1 and CDR2: MNHEY, SVGAGI. V gave up 2 bases and J gave up 1 base, with 11 bases separating them. The CDR3 has 15 residues. CDR3 sequence (DNA): TGTGCCAGCAGTTACATGGGGGTGGGGAACACTGAAGCTTTCTTT. Protein sequence: CASSYMGVGNTEAFF.

This sequence joins TRBV5-1 and TRBJ2-7; 10 bases match TRBD1. The CDR3 runs to 14 residues. With V trimmed by 3 bases and J by 1 base, 1 base remained unmatched. CDR1 SGHRS and CDR2 YFSETQ come from the germline V gene. The CDR3, as DNA: TGCGCCAGCAGCTGGACAGGGGGGTCCTACGAGCAGTACTTC. Translating gives CASSWTGGSYEQYF.

This chain connects TRBV2 to TRBJ2-7, with unresolved D. The ends were cut back, 3 bases at V and 4 bases at J, with 4 bases in the middle. This CDR3 spans 11 amino acids. CDR1 is SNHLY, CDR2 FYNNEI, per germline. The CDR3 sequence is CASSDWYEQYF. CDR3 bases: TGTGCCAGCAGTGACTGGTACGAGCAGTACTTC.

The chain combines TRBV5-1 with TRBJ2-2; D perhaps matches TRBD1 (5 bases). The CDR3 length is 15 residues. The germline V gene encodes CDR1 SGHRS and CDR2 YFSETQ. The ends were cut back, 0 bases at V and 4 bases at J, with 10 bases in the middle. CDR3 in DNA: TGCGCCAGCAGCTTGGTGCAGGGCGGCACCGGGGAGCTGTTTTTT. Protein: CASSLVQGGTGELFF.

This clone has a single count. This chain links TRBV28 with TRBJ2-7; a weak D match, TRBD1 (6 bases). CDR3 size: 13 residues. Trimming took off 6 bases at V and 4 bases at J, with 13 bases between the two ends. Germline V gene sequence: CDR1 MDHEN, CDR2 SYDVKM. This chain's CDR3 is CASSTTGHYEQYF. CDR3 bases: TGTGCCAGCAGCACGACAGGCCATTACGAGCAGTACTTC.

The V gene is TRBV2, the J gene TRBJ1-2; maybe TRBD1 (5 bases). CDR3 size: 13 residues. Germline assignment: CDR1 SNHLY and CDR2 FYNNEI. V shed 6 bases and J shed 4 bases, with 12 bases lying between them. The CDR3 DNA is TGTGCCAGCAGCGCGACTGGGACCTATGGCTACACCTTC. This gives the protein CASSATGTYGYTF.

The chain uses TRBV5-5 and TRBJ1-2; no definite D call. There are 13 residues in the CDR3. The V and J ends lost 2 bases and 0 bases respectively, with 5 bases between them. Germline CDR1 SGHKS, CDR2 YYEKEE (reference sequence). The DNA of the CDR3 is TGTGCCAGCAGCTTACAAACTAACTATGGCTACACCTTC. Its translation: CASSLQTNYGYTF.

The chain has TRBV29-1 and TRBJ2-5, with D perhaps assigned TRBD1 or TRBD2 (5 bases each). The CDR3 is made up of 15 amino acids. Looked up from germline, CDR1 is SQVTM and CDR2 is ANQGSEA. V lost 5 bases, J lost 4 bases, and 20 bases lay in between. CDR3 sequence reads: CSVRLPGSSRETQYF. DNA for the CDR3: TGCAGCGTTCGATTGCCAGGGAGTAGTAGAGAGACCCAGTACTTC.

The chain is built from TRBV7-2 and TRBJ2-1; tentatively, D is TRBD2 (6 bases). CDR1 is SGHTA, CDR2 FQGNSA, per germline. Trimming stripped 3 bases from V and 8 bases from J, with 11 bases between. There are 13 residues in the CDR3. CDR3 in amino acids: CASSLTGEDEQFF. In DNA, the CDR3 is TGTGCCAGCAGCTTGACGGGGGAAGATGAGCAGTTCTTC.

The chain employs TRBV5-1 and TRBJ2-7, with unresolved D. From germline, CDR1 is SGHRS and CDR2 YFSETQ. CDR3 length: 14 residues. V was shortened by 2 bases and J by 2 bases, with 11 bases between the two germline ends. CDR3 DNA: TGCGCCAGCAGCTTTGATTCGCGGACCTACGAGCAGTACTTC. Translated, it gives CASSFDSRTYEQYF.

A single count supports this clone. The rearrangement uses TRBV11-2 and TRBJ2-5; D may be TRBD1 or TRBD2 (5 bases each). Germline assignment: CDR1 SGHAT and CDR2 FQNNGV. The length of the CDR3 is 15 residues. V lost 2 bases and J lost 7, with 17 bases in between. In nucleotides, the CDR3 is TGTGCCAGCAGCTTAATCCGGGACCTCGGATCGACCCAGTACTTC. As protein: CASSLIRDLGSTQYF.